Each of the 10 T cell receptor beta chains below was sequenced from the same sample in a study of blood T cell repertoires in COVID-19. The data were produced by immunoSEQ multiplex PCR, yet TCRdb's version contains in-frame clones alone and is incomplete. Among under 45,000 clones listed, 65% to 80% were seen once. Sequencing was performed on peripheral blood. The origin of the receptors is a man aged 55 to 70 with active COVID-19.

The sample holds a few counts of this clone. The rearrangement joins TRBV10-3 to TRBJ2-1; D is perhaps TRBD2 (6 bases). Looked up from germline, CDR1 is ENHRY and CDR2 is SYGVKD. There are 15 residues in the CDR3. Trimming took 3 bases from V and 0 from J, leaving 9 bases between them. In DNA, the CDR3 is TGTGCCATCAGTGAAGGGGACTCCTCCTACAATGAGCAGTTCTTC. Its protein product is CAISEGDSSYNEQFF.

This rearrangement joins TRBV6-2 or TRBV6-3 to TRBJ2-7; tentative D call: TRBD1 (6 bases). The CDR3 spans 15 residues. Looked up from germline, CDR1 is MNHEY and CDR2 is SVGEGT. The V and J ends lost 5 bases and 3 bases respectively, with 17 bases between them. CDR3 nucleotides: TGTGCCAGCAGTCCGGGACAACTGGTTTTCTACGAGCAGTACTTC. Amino acid sequence: CASSPGQLVFYEQYF.

This clone was observed a handful of times. The chain carries TRBV11-2 and TRBJ1-4; possibly TRBD1 for D (6 bases). CDR1 is SGHAT, CDR2 FQNNGV, per germline. CDR3 size: 13 residues. V lost 4 bases to trimming and J lost 15 bases, with 18 bases between them. The CDR3 reads CASSSLGQSRVFF. The CDR3 DNA is TGTGCCAGCAGCTCCCTCGGACAGTCCAGGGTGTTTTTT. Using reference TRBV11-2 and TRBJ1-4 for the parts outside the CDR3, the full variable domain is EAGVAQSPRYKIIEKRQSVAFWCNPISGHATLYWYQQILGQGPKLLIQFQNNGVVDDSQLPKDRFSAERLKGVDSTLKIQPAKLEDSAVYLCASSSLGQSRVFFGSGTQLSVL.

V gene TRBV6-5 combines with J gene TRBJ2-1; 10 bases map to TRBD2. Unmatched junction bases numbered 10, after V lost 5 bases and J lost 9 bases. This CDR3 spans 15 amino acids. CDR1 is MNHEY and CDR2 is SVGAGI in the germline V gene. For the CDR3, the DNA is TGTGCCAGCAGTCCAAGCGGGGGGGCCGAGGTTGAGCAGTTCTTC. Translated: CASSPSGGAEVEQFF.

CDR3 amino acids: CASSSGQYGYTF. Here the CDR3 DNA reads TGTGCCAGCAGCTCTGGACAGTATGGCTACACCTTC. This rearrangement joins TRBV5-6 to TRBJ1-2; perhaps TRBD1 as D (6 bases). Germline V gene lookup returns CDR1 SGHDT and CDR2 YYEEEE. The V end lost 3 bases, the J end lost 5 bases, and 8 bases lay between the germline ends. The CDR3 covers 12 residues.

The chain has TRBV5-1 and TRBJ1-2, with D possibly TRBD1 on 5 matching bases. Deletions cut 6 bases from V and 8 bases from J, with 17 bases between. The CDR3 spans 13 residues. CDR1 and CDR2 from the germline V gene are SGHRS and YFSETQ. The CDR3 loop is CASTPAGGGGYTF. Written as DNA, the CDR3 is TGCGCCAGCACCCCGGCGGGGGGAGGAGGCTACACCTTC.

V gene TRBV5-1 combines with J gene TRBJ1-2; D is unresolved. CDR1 is SGHRS and CDR2 is YFSETQ in the germline V gene. CDR3 length equals 11 residues. With 3 bases removed from V and 7 bases from J, the gap between germline ends came to 7 bases. CDR3 sequence (DNA): TGCGCCAGCAGCTCGGCGGGTGGCTACACCTTC. As protein: CASSSAGGYTF.

The CDR3 loop reads CASSPRRTSGLRPTDEQFF. CDR3 sequence (DNA): TGTGCCAGCAGCCCCAGACGGACTAGCGGCCTCCGTCCTACAGATGAGCAGTTCTTC. V and J are TRBV5-4 and TRBJ2-1; 10 nucleotides line up with TRBD2. Trimming took 4 bases from V and 8 from J; bases not matched to a gene: 21. Germline V gene lookup returns CDR1 SGHNT and CDR2 YYREEE (reference sequence). The CDR3 contains 19 residues.

J is TRBJ2-1 and V is TRBV3-1 (or the pseudogene TRBV3-2), with TRBD2 identical over 10 bases. After removal of 3 bases from V and 9 bases from J, the junction contained 8 bases not matched to a gene. This CDR3 contains 15 residues. The V gene's germline CDR1 is LGHDT and CDR2 YNNKEL (reference sequence). The CDR3 bases are TGTGCCAGCAGCCATGGGACTAGCGCTTCTGGTGAGCAGTTCTTC. Amino acids: CASSHGTSASGEQFF.

This clone showed up just once. V is TRBV27 and J is TRBJ2-7, with D unresolved. Between the trimmed V and J ends, which lost 0 bases and 3 bases, there was a span of 6 bases. Germline V CDR1 and CDR2: MNHEY, SMNVEV (reference sequence). The CDR3 has 13 residues. In DNA form, the CDR3 reads TGTGCCAGCAGTTTATCTGGCAGCTACGAGCAGTACTTC. Translating it yields CASSLSGSYEQYF.